The 27 T cell receptor beta chains given below trace back to one sample, sequenced in a study of regulatory T cells in long-lasting Graves disease. As for time point: newly diagnosed GD, antithyroid drugs for less than 3 months. Extracted PBMC RNA gave rise to the TCR library. With iRepertoire HTBI primers and Arm-PCR of CDR3 regions, TCR beta libraries were built. TCRdb independently ran MiXCR on the multiplex PCR reads; one entry per CDR3 protein. The sample includes about 430,000 distinct CDR3 sequences, 15% seen only once; the top ten take around 7.6%. Another study also made use of these data, one on T cells in Graves' hyperthyroidism and ophthalmopathy.

The specimen was peripheral blood mononuclear cells (PBMCs), collected at new diagnosis, from a patient treated with antithyroid drugs. These receptors originate from a woman aged 35 to 49 with Graves disease.

As to this clonotype: Compared with germline, one end of the junction differs, possibly owing to a read error. This rearrangement joins TRBV18 to TRBJ1-3; the D gene is possibly TRBD1 (5 bases). The CDR3 extends over 17 amino acids. The germline V gene has CDR1 KGHSH and CDR2 LQKENI. The CDR3 nucleotides read TGTGCCAGCGCACCCCGGGACTCCTACCTCTCTGGAAACACCATATATTTT. It encodes CASAPRDSYLSGNTIYF.

Concerning this clonotype itself: Its ends do not fully match the called genes, so a read error is possible. This chain joins TRBV11-3 and TRBJ2-7; a possible D gene is TRBD1 (6 bases). Germline lookup yields CDR1 SGHNT and CDR2 YENEEA. CDR3 length equals 14 residues. The CDR3 nucleotides read TGTGCCAGCAGCTCCGGAACAGGGTCCTACGAGCACTACTTC. Its protein is CASSSGTGSYEHYF. The full variable domain, with the rest looked up from reference TRBV11-3 and TRBJ2-7, is EAGVVQSPRYKIIEKKQPVAFWCNPISGHNTLYWYLQNLGQGPELLIRYENEEAVDDSQLPKDRFSAERLKGVDSTLKIQPAELGDSAVYLCASSSGTGSYEHYFGPGTRLTVT.

This clonotype was picked up many times. The chain couples TRBV28 to TRBJ2-3; TRBD1 might be the D (5 bases). Deletions cut 2 bases from V and 2 bases from J, with 17 bases between. Germline CDR1 and CDR2: MDHEN and SYDVKM. The CDR3 sequence is 17 residues long. This chain's CDR3 is CASSLGQGPKYTDTQYF. The CDR3 coding sequence is TGTGCCAGCAGTTTAGGGCAGGGCCCTAAATACACAGATACGCAGTATTTT.

Ten or more counts support this clonotype. The rearrangement joins TRBV9 to TRBJ2-1; no definite D call. From germline, CDR1 is SGDLS and CDR2 YYNGEE. The CDR3 covers 11 residues. The V end was cut by 0 bases, the J end by 9 bases, with 4 bases between. The CDR3 nucleotides are TGTGCCAGCAGCGTAGGGGCTGAGCAGTTCTTC. It is translated as CASSVGAEQFF.

Notes on this clonotype: A far more abundant clone sits one base away, making this likely a read error. The rearrangement joins TRBV7-3 to TRBJ2-3; possibly TRBD1 for D (8 bases). CDR1 is SGHTA, CDR2 FQGTGA, per germline. The CDR3 sequence is 15 residues long. The CDR3 DNA sequence: TGTGCCAGCAGCTTAGTGGGGAGCGGGACAGGTACGCAGTATTTT. This sequence encodes CASSLVGSGTGTQYF.

This clonotype was observed at least ten times. The genes are TRBV7-9 and TRBJ2-1; 15 positions match TRBD2. The CDR3 is 15 amino acids. Trimming at V came to 1 base and at J to 9 bases, leaving 1 base not matched to a gene. The V gene's germline CDR1 is SEHNR and CDR2 FQNEAQ (reference sequence). The CDR3 bases are TGTGCCAGCAGCTTAGTGGGACTAGCGGGAGGTGAGCAGTTCTTC. As protein: CASSLVGLAGGEQFF. The variable domain in full, completed from reference TRBV7-9 and TRBJ2-1, reads DTGVSQNPRHKITKRGQNVTFRCDPISEHNRLYWYRQTLGQGPEFLTYFQNEAQLEKSRLLSDRFSAERPKGSFSTLEIQRTEQGDSAMYLCASSLVGLAGGEQFFGPGTRLTVL.

The chain has TRBV7-3 and TRBJ2-2; TRBD2 might be the D (5 bases). Germline V lookup: CDR1 SGHTA, CDR2 FQGTGA. Trimming took 5 bases from V and 2 from J, leaving 15 bases between them. The CDR3 has 16 amino acids. The CDR3 DNA is TGTGCCAGCAGCCCCCGTCCACGGGGAAACACCGGGGAGCTGTTTTTT. As protein: CASSPRPRGNTGELFF.

This clonotype was found many times. This chain uses TRBV11-3 with TRBJ2-3; D is undetermined. The germline CDR1 and CDR2 sequences are SGHNT and YENEEA. V lost 3 bases to trimming and J lost 11 bases, with 15 bases between them. This CDR3 spans 13 amino acids. The CDR3 sequence: CASSFVPAGRQYF. The CDR3 bases are TGTGCCAGCAGCTTCGTACCCGCCGGCAGGCAGTATTTT.

This clonotype showed up many times. The gene calls are TRBV7-3 and TRBJ2-7; the match to TRBD2 covers 9 bases. Germline-derived CDR1 and CDR2 are SGHTA and FQGTGA. The CDR3 consists of 16 residues. V lost 1 base, J lost 5 bases, and 9 bases stayed unmatched. This CDR3 is CASSLIAGAGYDEQYF. CDR3 nucleotides: TGTGCCAGCAGCTTAATAGCGGGAGCTGGCTATGACGAGCAGTACTTC.

This clonotype has ten or more counts. The V call is TRBV30, the J call TRBJ1-5; TRBD1 aligns across 7 bases. There are 14 residues in the CDR3. The J segment lost 2 bases and the V segment lost 4 bases, leaving 5 bases of the junction unmatched. Germline loops: CDR1 GTSNPN, CDR2 SVGIG (reference sequence). The CDR3 region is CAWTGQVGNQPQHF. In DNA, the CDR3 is TGTGCCTGGACCGGACAGGTTGGCAATCAGCCCCAGCATTTT. The whole variable domain, filled in from reference TRBV30 and TRBJ1-5, reads SQTIHQWPATLVQPVGSPLSLECTVEGTSNPNLYWYRQAAGRGLQLLFYSVGIGQISSEVPQNLSASRPQDRQFILSSKKLLLSDSGFYLCAWTGQVGNQPQHFGDGTRLSIL.

Of note for this clonotype: With a much larger clone just one base away, this may be a read error. J is TRBJ1-6 and V is TRBV2, with 9 bases that match TRBD1. The CDR3 extends over 15 amino acids. Germline V gives CDR1 SNHLY, CDR2 FYNNEI. The CDR3 DNA is TGTGCCAGCAGTATGGGACAGGGCTTTAATTCACCCCCCCACTTT. This sequence encodes CASSMGQGFNSPPHF.

This clonotype was counted many times. This chain links TRBV6-9 with TRBJ2-1; 8 bases match TRBD2. The CDR3 length is 16 residues. Germline V gene data show CDR1 as MNHGY and CDR2 as SVAAGI. With V trimmed by 3 bases and J by 6 bases, 10 bases remained unmatched. CDR3 sequence (DNA): TGTGCCAGCAGTTACCCCCTAACGGGAGGGGTCAATGAGCAGTTCTTC. Its translation is CASSYPLTGGVNEQFF.

The V and J genes are TRBV6-2 or TRBV6-3 and TRBJ2-7; TRBD2 agrees at 16 bases. Germline V gene data show CDR1 as MNHEY and CDR2 as SVGEGT. Trimming cost V 5 bases and J 2 bases; bases outside gene matches: 9. The CDR3 consists of 18 residues. The CDR3 DNA follows: TGTGCCAGCAGTCCGGGACTAGCGGGAGGGCTTCGGACCTACGAGCAGTACTTC. Protein sequence: CASSPGLAGGLRTYEQYF.

In the case of this clonotype: One end of the junction varies from germline; a read error may be responsible. The chain couples TRBV20-1 to TRBJ2-2; 8 positions agree with TRBD2. The CDR3 extends over 14 amino acids. Germline V gene data show CDR1 as DFQATT and CDR2 as SNEGSKA (reference sequence). The CDR3, as DNA: TGCAGTGCGGAGGGACTAGGGTACACCGAGGAGCTGTTTTTT. It is translated as CSAEGLGYTEELFF.

This clonotype has a count of ten or more. The chain couples TRBV12-3 or TRBV12-4 to TRBJ2-7, with D possibly TRBD2 on 5 matching bases. Trimming removed 6 bases at V and 3 bases at J, with 12 bases between. The CDR3 covers 13 residues. CDR3 nucleotide sequence: TGTGCCAGCAGGCCCACGGGGAACTACGAGCAGTACTTC. The encoded protein is CASRPTGNYEQYF.

This chain uses TRBV28 with TRBJ2-7; weak D call: TRBD2 (5 bases). The CDR3 extends over 15 amino acids. V lost 6 bases and J 2 bases, leaving 17 bases between the germline ends. Germline CDR1 reads MDHEN; CDR2 reads SYDVKM. The CDR3 is CASSPSAGSPYEQYF. Written as DNA, the CDR3 is TGTGCCAGCAGCCCTAGTGCGGGTTCTCCCTACGAGCAGTACTTC.

This chain joins TRBV29-1 and TRBJ2-1; D not resolved. Germline CDR1 is SQVTM and CDR2 is ANQGSEA. The CDR3 length is 14 residues. With 0 bases removed from V and 5 bases from J, the gap between germline ends came to 11 bases. The CDR3 bases are TGCAGCGTTGAAGATCTCCGGCGGAACAATGAGCAGTTCTTC. Translating it yields CSVEDLRRNNEQFF.

At least ten counts were recorded for this clonotype. V usage is TRBV28 and J usage is TRBJ1-1, with TRBD1 as a possible D gene (5 bases). V dropped 7 bases and J dropped 4 bases, with 13 bases sitting between them. This CDR3 region has 13 residues. Germline V gene data show CDR1 as MDHEN and CDR2 as SYDVKM. CDR3 in amino acids: CASTPWGSTEAFF. For the CDR3, the DNA is TGTGCCAGCACCCCTTGGGGCTCCACTGAAGCTTTCTTT.

This clonotype was recorded many times. The V call is TRBV19, the J call TRBJ1-1; TRBD1 is a possible D gene (6 bases). CDR1 LNHDA and CDR2 SQIVND come from the germline V gene (reference sequence). V was pared by 6 bases and J by 7 bases, with 18 bases between. This CDR3 is 14 amino acids long. CDR3 DNA sequence: TGTGCCAGTAGGGACACACAGGGTCGGCGTGAAGCTTTCTTT. Its translation is CASRDTQGRREAFF.

As to this clonotype: A single base separates this from a much larger clone, so it may be a read error. The chain links TRBV24-1 to TRBJ2-1, with no clear D. Trimming shortened V by 2 bases and J by 3 bases, and 7 bases separated the two germline ends. Germline V lookup: CDR1 KGHDR, CDR2 SFDVKD. The CDR3 runs 14 residues. In DNA, the CDR3 is TGTGCCACCAGTGATTCAAACCGCTACAATGAGCAGTTCTTC. Amino acid sequence: CATSDSNRYNEQFF.

This clonotype was counted at least ten times. V and J are TRBV12-3 or TRBV12-4 and TRBJ2-2; D not resolved. V was pared by 3 bases and J by 0 bases, with 8 bases between. This CDR3 spans 15 amino acids. The DNA of the CDR3 is TGTGCCAGCAGTTTCCTGGCGGCGAACACCGGGGAGCTGTTTTTT. Translated, it gives CASSFLAANTGELFF.

This clonotype was counted many times. The chain combines TRBV6-2 or TRBV6-3 with TRBJ2-7, with 7 bases lining up with TRBD1. The CDR3 has 14 amino acids. Unmatched junction bases numbered 10, after V lost 6 bases and J lost 5 bases. From germline, CDR1 is MNHEY and CDR2 SVGEGT. CDR3 sequence reads: CASRPQGQFNEQYF. The CDR3 DNA is TGTGCCAGCAGGCCACAGGGACAGTTCAACGAGCAGTACTTC.

The genes are TRBV12-3 or TRBV12-4 and TRBJ2-2, with 8 bases lining up with TRBD2. The junction had 17 bases not matched to a gene; V was cut back by 10 bases and J by 4 bases. The CDR3 has 17 amino acids. This CDR3 reads CATGGGGLARGTGELFF. Written as DNA, the CDR3 is TGTGCCACCGGGGGGGGTGGACTAGCCCGGGGCACCGGGGAGCTGTTTTTT.

In this sample, this clonotype turned up many times. V gene TRBV2 combines with J gene TRBJ2-7, with TRBD2 matching over 7 bases. The CDR3 totals 12 residues. The V gene end was trimmed by 6 bases and the J gene end by 5 bases; junction bases not matched to a gene: 4. Germline V gene data show CDR1 as SNHLY and CDR2 as FYNNEI. The CDR3 DNA reads TGTGCCAGCAGCCTAAGCGGGGACGAGCAGTACTTC. Translated: CASSLSGDEQYF.

This clonotype has at least ten counts. This chain links TRBV29-1 with TRBJ2-7; D gene unclear. Trimming took 3 bases from V and 4 from J, leaving 13 bases between them. This CDR3 is 13 amino acids long. The germline V gene has CDR1 SQVTM and CDR2 ANQGSEA. This CDR3 is CSVETASGYEQYF. The CDR3 DNA sequence: TGCAGCGTTGAGACTGCCTCGGGTTACGAGCAGTACTTC.

This clonotype was found many times. The chain links TRBV6-5 to TRBJ1-2; 8 bases fit TRBD1. The CDR3 totals 15 residues. Germline-derived CDR1 and CDR2 are MNHEY and SVGAGI. Trimming cost V 2 bases and J 3 bases; bases outside gene matches: 5. The CDR3 is CASSYRQGIDYGYTF. For the CDR3, the DNA is TGTGCCAGCAGTTACCGACAGGGGATCGACTATGGCTACACCTTC.

Ten or more counts support this clonotype. The V and J genes are TRBV7-2 and TRBJ2-1; 16 bases fit TRBD2. With V trimmed by 4 bases and J by 7 bases, 7 bases remained unmatched. Per the germline V gene, CDR1 is SGHTA and CDR2 is FQGNSA. The CDR3 consists of 17 residues. The CDR3 loop reads CASSSPGLAGGRNEQFF. CDR3 DNA: TGTGCCAGCAGCTCGCCGGGACTAGCGGGAGGGCGGAATGAGCAGTTCTTC.